These 26 T cell receptor beta chains were all obtained from the same sample, sequenced in a study of cytomegalovirus exposure and HLA in healthy donors. The PCR ran on 60 Vbeta and 13 Jbeta primers. This table comes from immunoSEQ multiplex PCR, and its TCRdb copy is limited to in-frame clones, with some not included. The sample shows 140,000 or so clones, approximately 70% of them seen only once. Sample: PBMCs. The origin of the receptors is an older woman in good health and CMV-seronegative.

This clone was found a few times. The CDR3 region is CATSSPSGGALNQETQYF. CDR3 sequence (DNA): TGTGCCACCAGCAGCCCTAGCGGGGGGGCGTTGAACCAAGAGACCCAGTACTTC. The V and J genes are TRBV15 and TRBJ2-5, with TRBD2 identical over 12 bases. Unmatched junction bases numbered 8, after V lost 3 bases and J lost 0 bases. This CDR3 is built from 18 residues. Germline loops: CDR1 LNHNV, CDR2 YYDKDF (reference sequence).

The gene calls are TRBV7-2 and TRBJ2-3, with 7 bases aligning to TRBD2. Germline lookup yields CDR1 SGHTA and CDR2 FQGNSA. V was pared by 0 bases and J by 5 bases, with 8 bases of the junction left unmatched. The CDR3 is 16 amino acids. CDR3 sequence: CASSLASSGTRDTQYF. CDR3 coding DNA: TGTGCCAGCAGCTTAGCTTCCAGCGGGACCAGAGATACGCAGTATTTT.

In DNA, the CDR3 is TGTGCCAGCAGCGTAGGGGGTAGCGGTGCCTACGAGCAGTACTTC. This encodes CASSVGGSGAYEQYF. This chain links TRBV9 with TRBJ2-7; a possible D gene is TRBD2 (6 bases). This CDR3 is 15 amino acids long. The V end was cut by 0 bases, the J end by 2 bases, with 12 bases between. CDR1 is SGDLS, CDR2 YYNGEE, per germline.

The chain carries TRBV7-3 and TRBJ2-3; 9 bases fit TRBD2. CDR3 length: 16 residues. Trimming cost V 5 bases and J 4 bases; bases outside gene matches: 10. Germline V gene lookup returns CDR1 SGHTA and CDR2 FQGTGA. DNA for the CDR3: TGTGCCAGCAGCGCCTTCGGCGGGGGGGCCTCAGATACGCAGTATTTT. This codes for CASSAFGGGASDTQYF.

This clone was seen a handful of times. The V gene is TRBV11-3, the J gene TRBJ2-2; TRBD1 agrees at 10 bases. CDR3 length: 16 amino acids. J gave up 4 bases and V 5 bases, and 7 bases lay outside the gene matches. Germline V gene sequence: CDR1 SGHNT, CDR2 YENEEA. CDR3 in DNA: TGTGCCAGCAGCCCCGGGACAGGGGACCCCACCGGGGAGCTGTTTTTT. The encoded protein is CASSPGTGDPTGELFF.

This clone was counted between two and nine times. This chain links TRBV5-1 with TRBJ2-4; 7 bases line up with TRBD1. The V gene's germline CDR1 is SGHRS and CDR2 YFSETQ. The ends lost 0 bases at V and 14 bases at J; junction bases unmatched: 14. The CDR3 spans 15 residues. This chain's CDR3 is CASSLVQGERGVKYF. DNA for the CDR3: TGCGCCAGCAGCTTGGTGCAGGGGGAGCGAGGGGTGAAGTACTTC. Using reference TRBV5-1 and TRBJ2-4 for the parts outside the CDR3, the full variable domain is KAGVTQTPRYLIKTRGQQVTLSCSPISGHRSVSWYQQTPGQGLQFLFEYFSETQRNKGNFPGRFSGRQFSNSRSEMNVSTLELGDSALYLCASSLVQGERGVKYFGAGTRLSVL.

This chain connects TRBV19 to TRBJ2-1, with 10 bases lining up with TRBD2. CDR3 size: 17 residues. Trimming removed 4 bases from V and 0 bases from J; junction bases left unmatched: 6. From germline, CDR1 is LNHDA and CDR2 SQIVND (reference sequence). The CDR3 DNA reads as TGTGCCAGTAGTAGGCTAGCGGGGGATAGCTCCTACAATGAGCAGTTCTTC. Translated, it gives CASSRLAGDSSYNEQFF. Filled out from reference TRBV19 and TRBJ2-1, the complete variable domain reads DGGITQSPKYLFRKEGQNVTLSCEQNLNHDAMYWYRQDPGQGLRLIYYSQIVNDFQKGDIAEGYSVSREKKESFPLTVTSAQKNPTAFYLCASSRLAGDSSYNEQFFGPGTRLTVL.

The V gene is TRBV7-2, the J gene TRBJ2-3, with D possibly matching TRBD1 (7 bases). With 5 bases removed from V and 4 bases from J, the gap between germline ends came to 19 bases. Germline V gene lookup returns CDR1 SGHTA and CDR2 FQGNSA. CDR3 length equals 16 residues. The CDR3 sequence: CASSPGQGGIADTQYF. The CDR3 DNA sequence: TGTGCCAGCAGCCCTGGGCAGGGGGGCATCGCAGATACGCAGTATTTT.

This chain links TRBV6-5 with TRBJ2-7; TRBD2 matches at 10 bases. The CDR3 is 15 amino acids. The V gene's germline CDR1 is MNHEY and CDR2 SVGAGI. Losses at the gene ends were 2 bases for V and 4 bases for J; bases not matched to a gene: 5. CDR3 protein: CASSYGSGRYYEQYF. CDR3 coding DNA: TGTGCCAGCAGTTACGGTAGCGGGAGGTATTACGAGCAGTACTTC.

The chain uses TRBV7-2 and TRBJ2-5, with a weak D call TRBD2 (7 bases). This CDR3 spans 15 amino acids. In germline, CDR1 is SGHTA, CDR2 FQGNSA. V was trimmed by 5 bases and J by 2 bases, leaving 15 bases between them. This CDR3 is CASSPGAGVQETQYF. As DNA, the CDR3 is TGTGCCAGCAGCCCGGGGGCGGGGGTGCAAGAGACCCAGTACTTC.

The V and J genes are TRBV12-5 and TRBJ2-1, with D possibly being TRBD1 (6 bases). The CDR3 consists of 11 residues. Germline V gene sequence: CDR1 LGHNT, CDR2 FRNRAP. Trimming shortened V by 5 bases and J by 10 bases, and 9 bases separated the two germline ends. The DNA for the CDR3 is TGTGCTAGTGGTAGGGGGTTCGAGCAGTTCTTC. This sequence encodes CASGRGFEQFF.

The chain carries TRBV27 and TRBJ2-1; D is perhaps TRBD2 (6 bases). CDR1 is MNHEY and CDR2 is SMNVEV in the germline V gene (reference sequence). The V and J ends lost 6 bases and 9 bases respectively, with 15 bases between them. The CDR3 has 13 residues. The chain's CDR3 is CASSSLGGTEQFF. The CDR3 nucleotides are TGTGCCAGCAGCTCTCTTGGGGGGACTGAGCAGTTCTTC.

The rearrangement uses TRBV27 and TRBJ2-1; 12 nucleotides match TRBD2. The V gene end was trimmed by 5 bases and the J gene end by 4 bases; junction bases not matched to a gene: 6. The CDR3 covers 16 residues. Germline V CDR1 and CDR2: MNHEY, SMNVEV (reference sequence). The CDR3 loop reads CASSLAGGLLYNEQFF. The CDR3 region has the DNA TGTGCCAGCAGTCTAGCGGGAGGGCTCCTTTACAATGAGCAGTTCTTC.

This rearrangement joins TRBV5-1 to TRBJ1-4, with TRBD1 matching 10 bases. V was clipped by 4 bases and J by 8 bases; unmatched bases: 11. This CDR3 spans 16 amino acids. Germline CDR1 SGHRS, CDR2 YFSETQ. The CDR3, as DNA: TGCGCCAGCAGCCCTACCGGGACAGGGGTTAGGGAAAAACTGTTTTTT. Amino acids: CASSPTGTGVREKLFF.

The chain joins TRBV4-3 to TRBJ1-3; maybe TRBD1 (6 bases). CDR3 length: 17 amino acids. Trimming removed 7 bases at V and 0 bases at J, with 19 bases between. CDR1 and CDR2 (germline): LGHNA, YSLEER. Here the CDR3 DNA reads TGCGCCAGCAAGCAAGACCTGGTGGACAGCTCTGGAAACACCATATATTTT. Its translation: CASKQDLVDSSGNTIYF.

This chain joins TRBV5-1 and TRBJ2-2; no firm D call. The CDR3 runs to 14 residues. Per the germline V gene, CDR1 is SGHRS and CDR2 is YFSETQ. V lost 1 base, J lost 1 base, and 5 bases lay in between. As DNA, the CDR3 is TGCGCCAGCAGCTTGTCTATGAACACCGGGGAGCTGTTTTTT. This codes for CASSLSMNTGELFF.

The rearrangement uses TRBV28 and TRBJ2-5, with D possibly matching TRBD1 (6 bases). Per germline, CDR1 MDHEN and CDR2 SYDVKM. The CDR3 has 16 residues. Trimming pared 4 bases from V and 2 bases from J, leaving 17 bases between. The CDR3 spells CASSSAGVRGQETQYF. The DNA for the CDR3 is TGTGCCAGCAGTTCTGCCGGGGTGAGGGGGCAAGAGACCCAGTACTTC.

The sample holds a few counts of this clone. This CDR3 reads CSVGVGSGQPQHF. The CDR3 DNA reads TGCAGCGTTGGGGTTGGGTCCGGGCAGCCCCAGCATTTT. The chain uses TRBV29-1 and TRBJ1-5, with D unclear. The germline gives CDR1 SQVTM, CDR2 ANQGSEA. Trimming removed 4 bases at V and 7 bases at J, with 14 bases between. The CDR3 is 13 residues long.

This clone was picked up a small number of times. CDR3 sequence (DNA): TGTGCCAGCAGCTCGGGACTATCCTACGAGCAGTACTTC. It translates to CASSSGLSYEQYF. The chain joins TRBV5-4 to TRBJ2-7; 7 bases agree with TRBD2. CDR1 and CDR2 (germline): SGHNT, YYREEE (reference sequence). CDR3 size: 13 residues. The V segment lost 3 bases and the J segment 1 base; nucleotides outside the gene matches: 1. Supplemented by reference TRBV5-4 and TRBJ2-7, the full variable domain reads ETGVTQSPTHLIKTRGQQVTLRCSSQSGHNTVSWYQQALGQGPQFIFQYYREEENGRGNFPPRFSGLQFPNYSSELNVNALELDDSALYLCASSSGLSYEQYFGPGTRLTVT.

This clone was observed a handful of times. This chain connects TRBV9 to TRBJ1-1; tentatively, D is TRBD1 (5 bases). Germline loops: CDR1 SGDLS, CDR2 YYNGEE. V was cut by 0 bases and J by 3 bases, with 6 bases left in between. This CDR3 has 13 residues. CDR3 loop: CASSVARDTEAFF. CDR3 sequence (DNA): TGTGCCAGCAGCGTAGCCAGGGACACTGAAGCTTTCTTT.

This clone has ten or more counts. This chain connects TRBV28 to TRBJ2-7; D is unclear. Deletions cut 5 bases from V and 2 bases from J, with 10 bases between. CDR1 MDHEN and CDR2 SYDVKM come from the germline V gene. The CDR3 contains 13 residues. The CDR3 region has the DNA TGTGCCAGCAGTGGTCCCCCGGCCTACGAGCAGTACTTC. It specifies CASSGPPAYEQYF. Variable domain in full (rest from reference TRBV28 and TRBJ2-7): DVKVTQSSRYLVKRTGEKVFLECVQDMDHENMFWYRQDPGLGLRLIYFSYDVKMKEKGDIPEGYSVSREKKERFSLILESASTNQTSMYLCASSGPPAYEQYFGPGTRLTVT.

The chain links TRBV28 to TRBJ1-2, with a possible D match to TRBD1 (5 bases). This CDR3 is built from 12 residues. V lost 3 bases to trimming and J lost 8 bases, with 10 bases between them. Germline CDR1 reads MDHEN; CDR2 reads SYDVKM. The CDR3 bases are TGTGCCAGCAGTTTTGGGGCGCGCGGCTACACCTTC. It encodes CASSFGARGYTF.

The V call is TRBV4-2, the J call TRBJ2-2; 7 bases align to TRBD2. The CDR3 runs 16 residues. With 4 bases clipped from V and 1 base from J, the junction kept 6 bases outside the gene matches. Germline CDR1 LGHNA, CDR2 YNFKEQ. This CDR3 is CASSRGDYGNTGELFF. CDR3 bases: TGTGCCAGCAGCCGCGGGGACTACGGGAACACCGGGGAGCTGTTTTTT.

The chain has TRBV5-4 and TRBJ2-5; 7 positions agree with TRBD1. TRBJ2-7 matches the DNA end more closely, so the J call is doubtful. CDR3 length: 13 residues. Per germline, CDR1 SGHNT and CDR2 YYREEE (reference sequence). Written as DNA, the CDR3 is TGTGCCAGCAGCTTTGACAGGGTCGGCGAGCAGTACTTC. Translating gives CASSFDRVGEQYF.

This clone was found a few times. This chain joins TRBV4-1 and TRBJ2-5; D possibly corresponds to TRBD2 (6 bases). CDR1 and CDR2 from the germline V gene are MGHRA and YSYEKL. V was shortened by 4 bases and J by 3 bases, with 12 bases between the two germline ends. This CDR3 is built from 14 residues. The CDR3 sequence is CASSLSEREETQYF. The CDR3 nucleotides read TGCGCCAGCAGCCTGAGCGAGCGGGAAGAGACCCAGTACTTC.

The chain carries TRBV19 and TRBJ2-3; 8 nucleotides match TRBD2. The CDR3 has 15 amino acids. CDR1 is LNHDA, CDR2 SQIVND, per germline (reference sequence). The V segment lost 10 bases and the J segment 6 bases; nucleotides outside the gene matches: 15. CDR3: CATREGGRLRDTQYF. CDR3 bases: TGTGCCACACGGGAGGGGGGGCGACTCAGGGATACGCAGTATTTT.